Below, 23 T cell receptor beta chains from the same sample are listed, as sequenced in a study of blood T cell repertoires in COVID-19. TCRdb's table, derived via immunoSEQ multiplex PCR, lists solely in-frame clones and lacks some. The data contain some 150,000 clones, over 80% of them singletons. Sequencing was done on a sample of peripheral blood. The origin of the receptors is a woman in her fifties or sixties who had recovered from COVID-19.

The chain links TRBV10-1 to TRBJ1-6; TRBD1 agrees at 8 bases. Germline V gene sequence: CDR1 WNHNN, CDR2 SYGVQD (reference sequence). V dropped 5 bases and J dropped 13; count of bases not matched to a gene: 10. The CDR3 runs to 14 residues. The CDR3 reads CASSPGQGPWPLHF. The CDR3 DNA follows: TGCGCCAGCAGTCCAGGACAGGGACCTTGGCCCCTCCACTTT.

The chain carries TRBV4-1 and TRBJ2-5; unclear D gene. Trimming removed 1 base from V and 1 base from J, with 7 bases in between. The CDR3 is 14 amino acids. In germline, CDR1 is MGHRA, CDR2 YSYEKL. CDR3 sequence: CASSQVSGQETQYF. For the CDR3, the DNA is TGCGCCAGCAGCCAAGTGTCAGGCCAAGAGACCCAGTACTTC.

The chain couples TRBV7-6 to TRBJ1-3; the D is unclear. From germline, CDR1 is SGHVS and CDR2 FNYEAQ. The CDR3 is 19 residues long. V dropped 0 bases and J dropped 3 bases, with 21 bases sitting between them. The CDR3 spells CASSLARNSPRIGGNTIYF. For the CDR3, the DNA is TGTGCCAGCAGCTTAGCGAGGAATAGCCCTCGGATAGGTGGAAACACCATATATTTT.

This clone was seen more than once but under ten times. The chain has TRBV7-9 and TRBJ1-6, with D hard to call. Germline assignment: CDR1 SEHNR and CDR2 FQNEAQ (reference sequence). Trimming took off 5 bases at V and 0 bases at J, with 14 bases between the two ends. This CDR3 contains 17 residues. The CDR3 region has the DNA TGTGCCAGCAGCCCTTACGTCGGGTACTCCTATAATTCACCCCTCCACTTT. It yields the protein CASSPYVGYSYNSPLHF.

This rearrangement joins TRBV5-6 to TRBJ1-1; perhaps TRBD1 as D (5 bases). V dropped 0 bases and J dropped 0 bases, with 15 bases sitting between them. The CDR3 runs to 17 residues. The germline gives CDR1 SGHDT, CDR2 YYEEEE. CDR3 region: CASSLGVAGTMNTEAFF. In DNA form, the CDR3 reads TGTGCCAGCAGCTTGGGTGTGGCAGGGACTATGAACACTGAAGCTTTCTTT.

J is TRBJ1-2 and V is TRBV6-1; D unclear. CDR3 size: 14 residues. Germline V gives CDR1 MNHNS, CDR2 SASEGT. Trimming cost V 1 base and J 5 bases, with 11 bases left between them. CDR3 sequence (DNA): TGTGCCAGCAGTGAAGGTTATGGCGGTTATGGCTACACCTTC. Translation: CASSEGYGGYGYTF.

The chain links TRBV3-1 (or the pseudogene TRBV3-2) to TRBJ2-1, with 9 bases lining up with TRBD2. Germline values: CDR1 LGHDT, CDR2 YNNKEL (reference sequence). J was trimmed by 3 bases and V by 5 bases; bases with no gene match: 2. There are 14 residues in the CDR3. The CDR3 DNA follows: TGTGCCAGCAGCTTTAGCGGGAGCTACAATGAGCAGTTCTTC. It specifies CASSFSGSYNEQFF.

This clone was seen only once. The chain joins TRBV2 to TRBJ1-1; 7 bases are shared with TRBD1. The CDR3 is 13 amino acids. Looked up from germline, CDR1 is SNHLY and CDR2 is FYNNEI. V dropped 5 bases and J dropped 2; count of bases not matched to a gene: 2. CDR3 sequence: CASSWDRNTEAFF. The CDR3 DNA sequence: TGTGCCAGCAGTTGGGACAGAAACACTGAAGCTTTCTTT.

The chain is built from TRBV5-1 and TRBJ2-7; 7 bases agree with TRBD1. Germline-derived CDR1 and CDR2 are SGHRS and YFSETQ. CDR3 length: 15 amino acids. V lost 4 bases, J lost 3 bases, and 10 bases stayed unmatched. The CDR3 loop reads CASSRTGTVNYEQYF. CDR3 in DNA: TGCGCCAGCAGCAGAACCGGGACAGTGAACTACGAGCAGTACTTC.

The chain has TRBV6-5 and TRBJ2-3; 7 bases agree with TRBD1. V shed 7 bases, J shed 4 bases, and the junction held 5 bases outside the gene matches. The CDR3 consists of 13 residues. Germline V gene sequence: CDR1 MNHEY, CDR2 SVGAGI. CDR3 sequence (DNA): TGTGCCAGCAAAAGACAGGGATCAGATACGCAGTATTTT. This gives the protein CASKRQGSDTQYF.

The V call is TRBV3-1 (or the pseudogene TRBV3-2), the J call TRBJ2-7, with D perhaps matching TRBD1 (5 bases). Germline CDR1 and CDR2: LGHDT and YNNKEL (reference sequence). This CDR3 is 11 amino acids long. V lost 4 bases to trimming and J lost 7 bases, with 8 bases between them. The CDR3 bases are TGTGCCAGCAGCCTCGCAGGGGAGCAGTACTTC. This translates into CASSLAGEQYF.

The CDR3 here is CASSLTGLNTQYF. Here the CDR3 DNA reads TGTGCCAGCAGCTTAACAGGGCTAAATACGCAGTATTTT. The chain combines TRBV13 with TRBJ2-3; D is possibly TRBD1 (6 bases). The CDR3 runs to 13 residues. Germline lookup yields CDR1 PRHDT and CDR2 FYEKMQ (reference sequence). The V and J ends lost 2 bases and 7 bases respectively, with 10 bases between them.

This sequence joins TRBV9 and TRBJ2-3; TRBD2 agrees at 13 bases. This CDR3 spans 15 amino acids. V was clipped by 4 bases and J by 8 bases; unmatched bases: 7. In germline, CDR1 is SGDLS, CDR2 YYNGEE. CDR3 loop: CASSTGTSGISTQYF. For the CDR3, the DNA is TGTGCCAGCAGCACCGGGACTAGCGGGATTTCTACGCAGTATTTT.

The chain recombines TRBV5-8 with TRBJ1-1, with a weak D call TRBD1 (5 bases). There are 16 residues in the CDR3. Per the germline V gene, CDR1 is SGHTS and CDR2 is YDEGEE. V lost 3 bases to trimming and J lost 5 bases, with 20 bases between them. DNA for the CDR3: TGTGCCAGCAGCTGGGACTCGACCCTTGCCGGGACTGAAGCTTTCTTT. This encodes CASSWDSTLAGTEAFF. Full variable domain (outside the CDR3, taken from reference TRBV5-8 and TRBJ1-1): EAGVTQSPTHLIKTRGQQATLRCSPISGHTSVYWYQQALGLGLQFLLWYDEGEERNRGNFPPRFSGRQFPNYSSELNVNALELEDSALYLCASSWDSTLAGTEAFFGQGTRLTVV.

V is TRBV5-1 and J is TRBJ2-5; TRBD2 matches 7 bases. Germline CDR1 SGHRS, CDR2 YFSETQ. The CDR3 covers 17 residues. Trimming at V came to 1 base and at J to 0 bases, leaving 9 bases not matched to a gene. The CDR3 DNA is TGCGCCAGCAGCTTGCCGGTCGCTAGCGGACACCAAGAGACCCAGTACTTC. Protein: CASSLPVASGHQETQYF.

The chain is built from TRBV7-9 and TRBJ2-7; D remains ambiguous. This CDR3 spans 13 amino acids. Trimming cost V 5 bases and J 6 bases, with 14 bases left between them. Per germline, CDR1 SEHNR and CDR2 FQNEAQ (reference sequence). CDR3 nucleotides: TGTGCCAGCAGCCCCGGCCCAAGCGTCGAGCAGTACTTC. This encodes CASSPGPSVEQYF.

The CDR3 sequence: CASSPTQLNTEAFF. The CDR3 coding sequence is TGTGCCAGCAGCCCGACACAGTTGAACACTGAAGCTTTCTTT. The chain uses TRBV7-2 and TRBJ1-1; D call uncertain. Germline CDR1 and CDR2: SGHTA and FQGNSA. With 5 bases removed from V and 0 bases from J, the gap between germline ends came to 10 bases. The CDR3 loop spans 14 amino acids.

This clone was picked up one time. The chain joins TRBV28 to TRBJ2-7, with TRBD1 identical over 8 bases. The length of the CDR3 is 15 residues. V gave up 3 bases and J gave up 0 bases; unmatched junction bases: 4. In germline, CDR1 is MDHEN, CDR2 SYDVKM. The DNA for the CDR3 is TGTGCCAGCAGTTTGGTACAGGGGGGCTCCTACGAGCAGTACTTC. It yields the protein CASSLVQGGSYEQYF.

The chain links TRBV30 to TRBJ1-2; tentatively, D is TRBD1 (5 bases). The germline V gene has CDR1 GTSNPN and CDR2 SVGIG (reference sequence). Deletions cut 1 base from V and 5 bases from J, with 8 bases between. The CDR3 extends over 12 amino acids. CDR3 sequence (DNA): TGTGCCTGGAGTGGGGGGGAGTATGGCTACACCTTC. This codes for CAWSGGEYGYTF.

The V call is TRBV18, the J call TRBJ2-3; TRBD1 matches at 8 bases. V gave up 2 bases and J gave up 1 base; unmatched junction bases: 2. Germline lookup yields CDR1 KGHSH and CDR2 LQKENI. This CDR3 is built from 15 residues. The CDR3 region is CASSPSDRGTDTQYF. CDR3 DNA sequence: TGTGCCAGCTCACCATCGGACAGGGGCACAGATACGCAGTATTTT.

The CDR3 region is CASSPGLAGVRETQYF. In DNA, the CDR3 is TGTGCCAGCAGCCCTGGACTAGCGGGGGTTAGAGAGACCCAGTACTTC. The chain joins TRBV5-5 to TRBJ2-5; 13 bases are a match to TRBD2. Trimming at V came to 4 bases and at J to 4 bases, leaving 7 bases not matched to a gene. This CDR3 is built from 16 residues. The germline CDR1 and CDR2 sequences are SGHKS and YYEKEE (reference sequence).

The chain uses TRBV7-9 and TRBJ1-5; 10 bases fit TRBD1. The germline V gene encodes CDR1 SEHNR and CDR2 FQNEAQ (reference sequence). Unmatched junction bases numbered 1, after V lost 5 bases and J lost 3 bases. The CDR3 consists of 14 residues. The CDR3 region is CASSGQGVNQPQHF. DNA of the CDR3: TGTGCCAGCAGCGGACAGGGGGTCAATCAGCCCCAGCATTTT.

The chain carries TRBV21-1 and TRBJ1-4. TRBV21-1 is termed a pseudogene. This CDR3 is 14 amino acids long. This chain's CDR3 is CASSSGVRDEKLFF. In DNA, the CDR3 is TGTGCCAGCAGCTCCGGAGTTAGAGATGAAAAACTGTTTTTT.